The clone carrying this TCR beta chain was counted ten times or more. The data originate from a study of blood T cell repertoires in COVID-19. Germline assignment: CDR1 SNHLY and CDR2 FYNNEI. CDR3 length: 19 residues. The ends lost 6 bases at V and 0 bases at J; junction bases unmatched: 11. TCRdb's table, derived via immunoSEQ multiplex PCR, lists solely in-frame clones and lacks some. This sample has 110,000 or so clones, with around 76% found just once. This rearrangement joins TRBV2 to TRBJ2-1; 13 bases fit TRBD2. Sequencing was done on a sample of peripheral blood. The source is a woman aged 70-85 years with acute or convalescent COVID-19. CDR3 in amino acids: CASRETGLAGPHSYNEQFF. The CDR3 nucleotides read TGTGCCAGCAGAGAAACGGGACTAGCGGGGCCACACTCCTACAATGAGCAGTTCTTC.